This T cell receptor beta chain was documented in a study of blood T cell repertoires in COVID-19. The CDR3 has 14 amino acids. The germline CDR1 and CDR2 sequences are SGHRS and YFSETQ. Trimming removed 0 bases at V and 5 bases at J, with 12 bases between. Some clones are missing from TCRdb's copy, which holds only in-frame ones; the method was immunoSEQ multiplex PCR. This sample carries 340,000 or so clones, roughly 85% of them seen once, and the ten largest clones take roughly 4.2%. Participant age was roughly 18 to 100 years, and participants resided in fewer than 25 US areas. Sequenced: PBMCs or T cells enriched from blood (not recorded which). This clonotype was obtained from a woman in her thirties or forties with acute COVID-19. The J gene is TRBJ2-7, the V gene TRBV5-1, with TRBD1 as a possible D gene (5 bases). Here the CDR3 reads CASSLGQPDNEQYF. CDR3 nucleotide sequence: TGCGCCAGCAGCTTGGGACAGCCCGATAACGAGCAGTACTTC. Based on the CDR3 plus reference TRBV5-1 and TRBJ2-7, the full variable domain is KAGVTQTPRYLIKTRGQQVTLSCSPISGHRSVSWYQQTPGQGLQFLFEYFSETQRNKGNFPGRFSGRQFSNSRSEMNVSTLELGDSALYLCASSLGQPDNEQYFGPGTRLTVT.